The 28 T cell receptor beta chains presented below share a single source sample, sequenced in a study of molecular identifiers for immune sequencing clone quantification. MiXCR, run by TCRdb on the PCR reads, gives a single entry per CDR3 protein. The sample has hundreds of thousands of distinct CDR3 sequences; 15% to 20% are singletons. Specimen: naive CD8+ T cells from blood, with Jurkat cell RNA spiked in. Regarding subset: FACS-sorted CD8+CD4-CCR7+CD45RA+ naive T cells. The receptors shown here come from a human donor in good health. Some libraries in this study had Jurkat cell RNA spiked in.

This clonotype has ten or more counts. The rearrangement joins TRBV9 to TRBJ2-2; 9 bases are a match to TRBD1. The CDR3 contains 16 residues. The germline gives CDR1 SGDLS, CDR2 YYNGEE. Trimming removed 4 bases from V and 3 bases from J; junction bases left unmatched: 7. In DNA form, the CDR3 reads TGTGCCAGCAGCACCGGACAGGGGATGGACACCGGGGAGCTGTTTTTT. It yields the protein CASSTGQGMDTGELFF. The full variable domain, in which reference TRBV9 and TRBJ2-2 provide the parts outside the CDR3, is DSGVTQTPKHLITATGQRVTLRCSPRSGDLSVYWYQQSLDQGLQFLIQYYNGEERAKGNILERFSAQQFPDLHSELNLSSLELGDSALYFCASSTGQGMDTGELFFGEGSRLTVL.

This clonotype was detected many times. The chain carries TRBV10-3 and TRBJ2-3; 10 positions agree with TRBD2. This CDR3 has 15 amino acids. The V segment lost 5 bases and the J segment 1 base; nucleotides outside the gene matches: 3. From germline, CDR1 is ENHRY and CDR2 SYGVKD. The CDR3 spells CAISYGTSGTDTQYF. The CDR3 region has the DNA TGTGCCATCAGTTATGGGACTAGCGGCACAGATACGCAGTATTTT.

This clonotype was seen at least ten times. This rearrangement joins TRBV7-9 to TRBJ1-1, with a tentative D call TRBD1 (5 bases). V was pared by 0 bases and J by 3 bases, with 8 bases between. The germline V gene has CDR1 SEHNR and CDR2 FQNEAQ (reference sequence). The CDR3 is made up of 14 amino acids. CDR3 sequence reads: CASSLAGEYTEAFF. CDR3 sequence (DNA): TGTGCCAGCAGCTTAGCAGGGGAGTACACTGAAGCTTTCTTT.

In this sample, this clonotype turned up many times. The V and J genes are TRBV13 and TRBJ2-3; TRBD2 might be the D (5 bases). The V end lost 5 bases, the J end lost 0 bases, and 15 bases lay between the germline ends. The CDR3 is made up of 16 amino acids. CDR1 and CDR2 from the germline V gene are PRHDT and FYEKMQ (reference sequence). CDR3 DNA: TGTGCCAGCAGCACGCCGCGTGGACTTAGCACAGATACGCAGTATTTT. Its translation: CASSTPRGLSTDTQYF.

This clonotype has at least ten counts. The rearrangement links TRBV4-3 to TRBJ2-1; D possibly uses TRBD1 or TRBD2 (6 bases each). Germline CDR1 and CDR2: LGHNA and YSLEER. The CDR3 runs 15 residues. The ends were cut back, 1 base at V and 2 bases at J, with 9 bases in the middle. The CDR3 is CASSQVRGPYNEQFF. In DNA, the CDR3 is TGCGCCAGCAGCCAAGTCCGGGGGCCCTACAATGAGCAGTTCTTC.

In its sample, this clonotype was seen many times. The J gene is TRBJ2-7, the V gene TRBV29-1; 7 bases align to TRBD1. This CDR3 is built from 15 residues. The J segment lost 0 bases and the V segment lost 2 bases, leaving 7 bases of the junction unmatched. Per the germline V gene, CDR1 is SQVTM and CDR2 is ANQGSEA. CDR3 amino acids: CSVETPRQGSYEQYF. DNA for the CDR3: TGCAGCGTTGAAACACCCCGACAGGGCTCCTACGAGCAGTACTTC.

This clonotype was found many times. The J gene is TRBJ2-3, the V gene TRBV4-1; weak D call: TRBD2 (5 bases). The CDR3 length is 16 residues. V shed 1 base and J shed 6 bases, with 17 bases lying between them. CDR1 and CDR2 (germline): MGHRA, YSYEKL. CDR3 residues: CASSQALTVIADTQYF. The DNA of the CDR3 is TGCGCCAGCAGCCAAGCCCTGACGGTGATAGCGGATACGCAGTATTTT.

This clonotype has a count of ten or more. This sequence joins TRBV9 and TRBJ1-1, with D perhaps TRBD1 (5 bases). The CDR3 sequence is 15 residues long. Trimming removed 3 bases at V and 5 bases at J, with 17 bases between. Per the germline V gene, CDR1 is SGDLS and CDR2 is YYNGEE. The CDR3 reads CASSAVDSSYTEAFF. In DNA, the CDR3 is TGTGCCAGCAGCGCCGTCGACAGTTCTTATACTGAAGCTTTCTTT.

This clonotype was found a few times. J is TRBJ1-5 and V is TRBV27; D is unclear. The CDR3 consists of 16 residues. The V gene's germline CDR1 is MNHEY and CDR2 SMNVEV (reference sequence). The ends were cut back, 0 bases at V and 4 bases at J, with 13 bases in the middle. The CDR3 DNA reads as TGTGCCAGCAGTTTATCACAGCAGGCCGGGAATCAGCCCCAGCATTTT. Its translation: CASSLSQQAGNQPQHF.

This rearrangement joins TRBV11-2 to TRBJ2-6; D gene ambiguous. Germline loops: CDR1 SGHAT, CDR2 FQNNGV. Deletions cut 3 bases from V and 0 bases from J, with 6 bases between. The CDR3 totals 15 residues. For the CDR3, the DNA is TGTGCCAGCAGCTTTATTCTCTCTGGGGCCAACGTCCTGACTTTC. Amino acid sequence: CASSFILSGANVLTF.

This clonotype was counted only a few times. The V call is TRBV5-6, the J call TRBJ2-5; 10 bases are shared with TRBD2. V gave up 3 bases and J gave up 2 bases; unmatched junction bases: 7. In germline, CDR1 is SGHDT, CDR2 YYEEEE. CDR3 length: 16 amino acids. CDR3 coding DNA: TGTGCCAGCAGCTATTCACTAGCGGGGCTACAAGAGACCCAGTACTTC. It encodes CASSYSLAGLQETQYF.

This clonotype was picked up a small number of times. The chain is built from TRBV15 and TRBJ1-4; no firm D call. CDR1 and CDR2 from the germline V gene are LNHNV and YYDKDF (reference sequence). CDR3 length: 13 amino acids. V was trimmed by 5 bases and J by 8 bases, leaving 12 bases between them. The DNA of the CDR3 is TGTGCCACCAGCGTCAGGACGGGAGAAAAACTGTTTTTT. The encoded protein is CATSVRTGEKLFF.

This clonotype was observed many times. The chain joins TRBV24-1 to TRBJ2-1; D not certain. This CDR3 has 16 amino acids. Trimming shortened V by 4 bases and J by 1 base, and 13 bases separated the two germline ends. CDR1 and CDR2 from the germline V gene are KGHDR and SFDVKD. The CDR3 loop is CATSDYDPPSYNEQFF. The CDR3 bases are TGTGCCACCAGTGACTATGACCCCCCTTCCTACAATGAGCAGTTCTTC.

This clonotype was detected many times. The V gene is TRBV12-3 or TRBV12-4, the J gene TRBJ2-3; 7 bases map to TRBD1. There are 15 residues in the CDR3. Trimming cost V 6 bases and J 2 bases; bases outside gene matches: 8. The CDR3 DNA sequence: TGTGCCAGCAGACTAAGAGGGACAGACACAGATACGCAGTATTTT. It specifies CASRLRGTDTDTQYF.

Ten or more counts support this clonotype. The chain links TRBV4-1 to TRBJ2-7, with unresolved D. The germline V gene encodes CDR1 MGHRA and CDR2 YSYEKL. This CDR3 comprises 14 residues. V dropped 0 bases and J dropped 7 bases, with 13 bases sitting between them. This CDR3 is CASSQDMALWEQYF. The CDR3 DNA follows: TGCGCCAGCAGCCAAGATATGGCCCTCTGGGAGCAGTACTTC.

This clonotype was seen ten or more times. The CDR3: CASSQRGWLNGYTF. DNA for the CDR3: TGTGCCAGTAGTCAGCGGGGGTGGCTTAATGGCTACACCTTC. The chain links TRBV19 to TRBJ1-2; D might be TRBD1 (5 bases). Between the trimmed V and J ends, which lost 5 bases and 6 bases, there was a span of 16 bases. Germline CDR1 reads LNHDA; CDR2 reads SQIVND (reference sequence). The CDR3 is 14 residues long.

This clonotype was observed many times. V and J are TRBV30 and TRBJ2-7; perhaps TRBD2 as D (6 bases). CDR3 length: 13 amino acids. Germline V gives CDR1 GTSNPN, CDR2 SVGIG (reference sequence). Trimming cost V 1 base and J 0 bases, with 7 bases left between them. In DNA form, the CDR3 reads TGTGCCTGGAGTGCAGCGGGCTCCTACGAGCAGTACTTC. Protein sequence: CAWSAAGSYEQYF. The variable domain in full, with the rest retrieved from reference TRBV30 and TRBJ2-7, is SQTIHQWPATLVQPVGSPLSLECTVEGTSNPNLYWYRQAAGRGLQLLFYSVGIGQISSEVPQNLSASRPQDRQFILSSKKLLLSDSGFYLCAWSAAGSYEQYFGPGTRLTVT.

Ten or more counts support this clonotype. The chain uses TRBV9 and TRBJ2-2, with D perhaps being TRBD1 or TRBD2 (6 bases each). Looked up from germline, CDR1 is SGDLS and CDR2 is YYNGEE. CDR3 length equals 15 residues. V lost 7 bases to trimming and J lost 7 bases, with 20 bases between them. The CDR3 DNA reads as TGTGCCAGCTGCCCGAGGGGGGACGGTGGCGGGGAGCTGTTTTTT. Amino acid sequence: CASCPRGDGGGELFF.

This clonotype was counted at least ten times. The rearrangement links TRBV20-1 to TRBJ1-6, with a possible D match to TRBD1 (5 bases). Trimming removed 6 bases at V and 0 bases at J, with 12 bases between. Germline V gives CDR1 DFQATT, CDR2 SNEGSKA (reference sequence). The CDR3 has 15 residues. The CDR3 bases are TGCAGTGCCAGGGACCCTACCTCCTATAATTCACCCCTCCACTTT. It translates to CSARDPTSYNSPLHF.

This clonotype was found many times. The J gene is TRBJ2-3, the V gene TRBV20-1; D may be TRBD1 or TRBD2 (5 bases each). Trimming left V 1 base short and J 5 bases short, with 10 bases between. Per the germline V gene, CDR1 is DFQATT and CDR2 is SNEGSKA (reference sequence). The CDR3 has 13 amino acids. CDR3 residues: CSARVMGEDTQYF. The CDR3 DNA follows: TGCAGTGCTAGAGTTATGGGGGAAGATACGCAGTATTTT.

Note on this clonotype: A much larger clone lies one base from this, so it may be a read error. The conserved final phenylalanine or tryptophan is absent from the CDR3, which likely points to a read error. CDR3 bases: TGTGCCAGCAGTCGCTATGCCACTGAAGCTTTCCTT. Translation: CASSRYATEAFL. The chain carries TRBV12-3 or TRBV12-4 and TRBJ1-1; no clear D. The V end lost 5 bases, the J end lost 4 bases, and 8 bases lay between the germline ends. The CDR3 extends over 12 amino acids.

For this clonotype: Given a much more abundant clone one base away, this may be a read error. This chain uses TRBV4-3 with TRBJ2-7, with D tentatively TRBD1 (5 bases). The CDR3 length is 15 residues. Germline V lookup: CDR1 LGHNA, CDR2 YSLEER. The CDR3 sequence is CVSSQGAGRSYEQYF. CDR3 nucleotide sequence: TGCGTCAGCAGCCAAGGGGCAGGGCGCTCCTACGAGCAGTACTTC.

The sample holds a few counts of this clonotype. The chain recombines TRBV6-2 or TRBV6-3 with TRBJ1-5; D remains unclear. V lost 5 bases to trimming and J lost 4 bases, with 15 bases between them. Germline V gives CDR1 MNHEY, CDR2 SVGEGT. The length of the CDR3 is 15 residues. The CDR3 region is CASSEELQVNQPQHF. CDR3 sequence (DNA): TGTGCCAGCAGTGAGGAACTACAAGTAAATCAGCCCCAGCATTTT.

This clonotype was seen a single time. A much larger clone differs from this one at a single base, so this may be a read error. V is TRBV14 and J is TRBJ2-7, with D tentatively TRBD2 (5 bases). The CDR3 spans 15 residues. Germline CDR1 is SGHDN and CDR2 is FVKESK. The ends were cut back, 1 base at V and 6 bases at J, with 16 bases in the middle. The CDR3 DNA sequence: TGTGCCAGCAGCCAAGGAGGGATTGGACTTTGCGAGCAGTACTTC. Its protein product is CASSQGGIGLCEQYF.

This clonotype showed up many times. Mismatch with germline at one junction end may stem from a read error. The chain has TRBV4-3 and TRBJ2-7, with 9 bases aligning to TRBD1. CDR1 is LGHNA and CDR2 is YSLEER in the germline V gene. There are 14 residues in the CDR3. CDR3 nucleotides: TGTGCCAGCAGTCACGGACAGGGGACCTACGAGCAGTACTTC. Protein sequence: CASSHGQGTYEQYF.

The genes are TRBV5-4 and TRBJ2-7; D not resolved. V lost 1 base and J lost 7, with 15 bases in between. Looked up from germline, CDR1 is SGHNT and CDR2 is YYREEE (reference sequence). The CDR3 extends over 14 amino acids. The CDR3 DNA is TGTGCCAGCAGCTTGTTCAGTATTTGGGATGAGCAGTACTTC. This gives the protein CASSLFSIWDEQYF.

Turning to this clonotype: This clone may be a read error of a much larger clone one base away. The CDR3 end shows no conserved phenylalanine or tryptophan, and so a read error is likely. V gene TRBV12-3 or TRBV12-4 combines with J gene TRBJ2-3, with 9 bases lining up with TRBD1. This CDR3 comprises 19 residues. V shed 0 bases and J 0 bases; nucleotides not matched to a gene: 10. The CDR3 here is CASSLAKGQGITSTDTQYL. CDR3 in DNA: TGTGCCAGCAGTTTAGCGAAAGGACAGGGGATAACTAGCACAGATACGCAGTATCTT.

Many counts were recorded for this clonotype. For the CDR3, the DNA is TGTGCCAGCAGTGCAAAAAGGACCGGGAAAGCTTTCTTT. Translating it yields CASSAKRTGKAFF. This chain joins TRBV9 and TRBJ1-1; D is uncertain. The V end lost 5 bases, the J end lost 9 bases, and 17 bases lay between the germline ends. The germline V gene encodes CDR1 SGDLS and CDR2 YYNGEE. This CDR3 is built from 13 residues.